This is a list of T cell receptor beta chains from one sample in a study of blood T cells in healthy people across ages. TCRdb analysed the 5' RACE reads with MiXCR anew, one entry per CDR3 protein. The data hold about 1.8 million distinct CDR3 sequences, with roughly 49% observed a single time. Sequencing was performed on blood. The origin of the receptors is a woman aged 40 to 50 in good health. The CDR3 runs from the conserved cysteine through the conserved F or W. The order of the fields is J gene, D gene, V gene, clone size, CDR3 protein, CDR3 DNA. The D gene is left open where the match is weak. Clone size is not always given. Where it is, it says once, few, many or a class for expanded clones.

j_call: TRBJ2-5; d_call: .; v_call: TRBV29-1; clone_size: few; cdr3_aa: CSVVVVYQETQYF; cdr3_nt: TGCAGCGTTGTTGTAGTGTACCAAGAGACCCAGTACTTC
j_call: TRBJ2-5; d_call: TRBD1; v_call: TRBV2; clone_size: .; cdr3_aa: CASRLDRDNEQYF; cdr3_nt: TGTGCCAGCAGATTGGACAGGGACAATGAGCAGTACTTC
j_call: TRBJ2-1; d_call: TRBD2; v_call: TRBV11-2; clone_size: .; cdr3_aa: CASRAGLGRYNEQFF; cdr3_nt: TGTGCCAGCAGAGCCGGACTAGGGCGGTACAATGAGCAGTTCTTC
j_call: TRBJ2-7; d_call: .; v_call: TRBV4-2; clone_size: .; cdr3_aa: CASSQEYVTYEQYF; cdr3_nt: TGTGCCAGCAGCCAAGAGTATGTTACCTACGAGCAGTACTTC
j_call: TRBJ2-1; d_call: TRBD2; v_call: TRBV18; clone_size: .; cdr3_aa: CASSPGLGLVNEQFF; cdr3_nt: TGTGCCAGCTCGCCCGGACTAGGGCTAGTCAATGAGCAGTTCTTC
j_call: TRBJ2-5; d_call: TRBD2; v_call: TRBV9; clone_size: .; cdr3_aa: CASSAQGLAGAGETQYF; cdr3_nt: TGTGCCAGCAGCGCCCAAGGACTAGCGGGGGCCGGGGAGACCCAGTACTTC
j_call: TRBJ2-7; d_call: TRBD2; v_call: TRBV7-2; clone_size: .; cdr3_aa: CVSTPRGVSYEQYF; cdr3_nt: TGTGTCAGCACACCACGGGGGGTTTCCTACGAGCAGTACTTC
j_call: TRBJ2-4; d_call: .; v_call: TRBV6-6; clone_size: few; cdr3_aa: CASSTHQGPLAKNIQYF; cdr3_nt: TGTGCCAGCAGTACCCACCAGGGGCCACTAGCCAAAAACATTCAGTACTTC
j_call: TRBJ2-7; d_call: .; v_call: TRBV25-1; clone_size: few; cdr3_aa: CASRDSGREQYF; cdr3_nt: TGTGCCAGCAGGGACAGCGGAAGGGAGCAGTACTTC
j_call: TRBJ2-3; d_call: .; v_call: TRBV7-2; clone_size: .; cdr3_aa: CASSLPGTMRASTDTQYF; cdr3_nt: TGTGCCAGCAGCCTACCCGGGACAATGAGGGCGAGCACAGATACGCAGTATTTT
j_call: TRBJ2-1; d_call: .; v_call: TRBV6-5; clone_size: .; cdr3_aa: CASSDRRRYNEQFF; cdr3_nt: TGTGCCAGCAGCGACAGGAGAAGATACAATGAGCAGTTCTTC
j_call: TRBJ1-1; d_call: .; v_call: TRBV25-1; clone_size: .; cdr3_aa: CASSELGQPTEAFF; cdr3_nt: TGTGCCAGCAGTGAACTCGGACAGCCCACTGAAGCTTTCTTT
j_call: TRBJ2-1; d_call: TRBD2; v_call: TRBV27; clone_size: few; cdr3_aa: CASSLLDLAGRYNEQFF; cdr3_nt: TGTGCCAGCAGTTTATTAGACCTAGCGGGGAGATACAATGAGCAGTTCTTC
j_call: TRBJ2-3; d_call: TRBD2; v_call: TRBV5-1; clone_size: .; cdr3_aa: CASSLLASGGSTDTQYF; cdr3_nt: TGCGCCAGCAGCTTATTGGCTAGCGGGGGCAGCACAGATACGCAGTATTTT
j_call: TRBJ2-1; d_call: TRBD1; v_call: TRBV24-1; clone_size: .; cdr3_aa: CATSEVTGDNEQFF; cdr3_nt: TGTGCCACCAGTGAGGTTACAGGGGACAATGAGCAGTTCTTC